This record looks at one T cell receptor beta chain sequence and its context. Naive CD8 isolation took CD45RO-negative cells positively selected for CCR7 and excluded terminally differentiated effector memory CD45RA+ cells. The sample is drawn from a study of shared clonotypes between healthy human individuals. Germline-derived CDR1 and CDR2 are SGHTS and YDEGEE. This CDR3 comprises 14 residues. V lost 0 bases and J lost 1, with 5 bases in between. Some clones are missing from TCRdb's copy, which holds only in-frame ones; the method was immunoSEQ multiplex PCR. The sample includes a few million clones, around 95% of them seen just once.

This clonotype was sampled from a man between 18 and 29 years old in good health. Some clones in this sample may be carry-over from other donors' samples. Sequencing used naive CD8+ T cells from PBMCs. The chain has TRBV5-8 and TRBJ1-5; D remains ambiguous. The DNA for the CDR3 is TGTGCCAGCAGCTTGGAGGTGAGCAATCAGCCCCAGCATTTT. Translation: CASSLEVSNQPQHF. The complete variable domain, with remaining parts taken from reference TRBV5-8 and TRBJ1-5, reads EAGVTQSPTHLIKTRGQQATLRCSPISGHTSVYWYQQALGLGLQFLLWYDEGEERNRGNFPPRFSGRQFPNYSSELNVNALELEDSALYLCASSLEVSNQPQHFGDGTRLSIL.